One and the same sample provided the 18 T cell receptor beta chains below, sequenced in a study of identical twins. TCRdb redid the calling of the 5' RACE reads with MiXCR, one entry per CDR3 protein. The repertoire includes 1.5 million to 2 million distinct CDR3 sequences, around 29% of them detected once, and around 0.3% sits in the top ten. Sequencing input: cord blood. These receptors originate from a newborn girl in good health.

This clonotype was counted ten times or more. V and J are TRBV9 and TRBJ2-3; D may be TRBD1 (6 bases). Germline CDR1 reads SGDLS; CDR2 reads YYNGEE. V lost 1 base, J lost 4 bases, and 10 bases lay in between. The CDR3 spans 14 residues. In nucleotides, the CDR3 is TGTGCCAGCAGCGTACCACAGGGTGCAGATACGCAGTATTTT. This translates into CASSVPQGADTQYF.

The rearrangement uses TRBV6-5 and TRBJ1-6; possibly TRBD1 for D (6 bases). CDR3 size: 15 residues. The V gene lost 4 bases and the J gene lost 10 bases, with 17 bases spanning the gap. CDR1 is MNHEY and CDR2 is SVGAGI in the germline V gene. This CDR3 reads CASSSPRGGRSPLHF. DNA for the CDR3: TGTGCCAGCAGTTCTCCGAGGGGGGGAAGGTCACCCCTCCACTTT.

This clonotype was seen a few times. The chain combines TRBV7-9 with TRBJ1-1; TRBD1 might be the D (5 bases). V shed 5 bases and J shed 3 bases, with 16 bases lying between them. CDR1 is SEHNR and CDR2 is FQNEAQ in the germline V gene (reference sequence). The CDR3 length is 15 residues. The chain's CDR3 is CASSQTGSWYTEAFF. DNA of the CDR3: TGTGCCAGCAGCCAAACAGGTTCTTGGTACACTGAAGCTTTCTTT.

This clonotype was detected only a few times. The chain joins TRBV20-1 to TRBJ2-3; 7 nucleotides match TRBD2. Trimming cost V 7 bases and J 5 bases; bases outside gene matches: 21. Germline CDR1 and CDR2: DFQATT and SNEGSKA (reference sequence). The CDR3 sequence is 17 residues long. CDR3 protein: CSVPGDAGSGYGDTQYF. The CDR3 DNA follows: TGCAGTGTCCCGGGGGATGCGGGTAGCGGGTATGGAGATACGCAGTATTTT.

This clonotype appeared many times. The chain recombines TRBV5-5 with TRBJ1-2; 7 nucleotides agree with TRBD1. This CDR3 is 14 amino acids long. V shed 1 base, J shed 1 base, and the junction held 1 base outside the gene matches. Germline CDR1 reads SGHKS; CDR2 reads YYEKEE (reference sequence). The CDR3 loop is CASSLWDSNYGYTF. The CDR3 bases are TGTGCCAGCAGCTTGTGGGACAGTAACTATGGCTACACCTTC. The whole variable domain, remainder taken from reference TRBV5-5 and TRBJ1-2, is DAGVTQSPTHLIKTRGQQVTLRCSPISGHKSVSWYQQVLGQGPQFIFQYYEKEERGRGNFPDRFSARQFPNYSSELNVNALLLGDSALYLCASSLWDSNYGYTFGSGTRLTVV.

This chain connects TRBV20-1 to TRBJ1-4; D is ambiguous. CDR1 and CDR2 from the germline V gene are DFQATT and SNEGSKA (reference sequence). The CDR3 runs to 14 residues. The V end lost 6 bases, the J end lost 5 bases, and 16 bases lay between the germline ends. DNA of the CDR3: TGCAGTGCCAATCCGGCAGTCCTCAATGAAAAACTGTTTTTT. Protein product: CSANPAVLNEKLFF.

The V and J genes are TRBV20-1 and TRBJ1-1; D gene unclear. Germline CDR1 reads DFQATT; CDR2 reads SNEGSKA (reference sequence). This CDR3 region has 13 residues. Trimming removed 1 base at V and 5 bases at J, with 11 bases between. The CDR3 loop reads CSARGAVRTEAFF. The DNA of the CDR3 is TGCAGTGCTAGAGGGGCGGTGCGGACTGAAGCTTTCTTT.

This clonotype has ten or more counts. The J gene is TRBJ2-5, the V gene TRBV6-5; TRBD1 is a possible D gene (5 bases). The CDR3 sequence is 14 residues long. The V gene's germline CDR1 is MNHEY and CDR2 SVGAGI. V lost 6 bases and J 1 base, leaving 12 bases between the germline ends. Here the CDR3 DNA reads TGTGCCAGCAGCCTCAGGGTTTCCCAAGAGACCCAGTACTTC. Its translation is CASSLRVSQETQYF.

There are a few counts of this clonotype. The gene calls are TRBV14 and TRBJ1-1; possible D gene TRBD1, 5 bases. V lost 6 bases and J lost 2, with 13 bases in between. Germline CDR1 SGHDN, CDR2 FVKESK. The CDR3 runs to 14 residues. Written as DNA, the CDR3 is TGTGCCAGCAGGGAGAGCGACAGAAACACTGAAGCTTTCTTT. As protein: CASRESDRNTEAFF.

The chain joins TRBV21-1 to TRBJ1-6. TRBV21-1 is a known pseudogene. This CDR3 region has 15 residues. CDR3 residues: CASHEKQVHNSPLHF. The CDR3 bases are TGTGCCAGCCATGAGAAGCAGGTCCATAATTCACCCCTCCACTTT.

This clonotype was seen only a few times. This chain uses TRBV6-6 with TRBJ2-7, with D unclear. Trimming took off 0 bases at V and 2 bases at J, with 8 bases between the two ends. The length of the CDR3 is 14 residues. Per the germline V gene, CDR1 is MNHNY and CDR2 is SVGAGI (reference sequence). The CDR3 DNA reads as TGTGCCAGCAGTTACTCTGTAGGAACCTACGAGCAGTACTTC. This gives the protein CASSYSVGTYEQYF.

The CDR3 nucleotides are TGTGCCAGCAGGTGGACAGGGGGCTCCTACAATGAGCAGTTCTTC. Its translation: CASRWTGGSYNEQFF. The V gene is TRBV12-3 or TRBV12-4, the J gene TRBJ2-1; 10 bases line up with TRBD1. The ends lost 6 bases at V and 0 bases at J; junction bases unmatched: 2. There are 15 residues in the CDR3.

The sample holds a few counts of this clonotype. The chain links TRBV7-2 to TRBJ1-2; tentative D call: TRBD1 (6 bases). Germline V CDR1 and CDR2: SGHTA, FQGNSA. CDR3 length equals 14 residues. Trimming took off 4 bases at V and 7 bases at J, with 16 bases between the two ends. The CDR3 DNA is TGTGCCAGCAGCTCCTACAGGGTAGCGAGTGGCTACACCTTC. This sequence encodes CASSSYRVASGYTF.

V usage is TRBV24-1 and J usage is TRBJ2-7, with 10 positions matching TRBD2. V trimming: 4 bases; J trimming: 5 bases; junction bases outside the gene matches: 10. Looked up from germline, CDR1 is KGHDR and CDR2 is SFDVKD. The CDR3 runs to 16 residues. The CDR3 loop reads CATSDPFSSGSHEQYF. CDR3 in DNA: TGTGCCACCAGTGACCCTTTTTCTAGCGGGAGTCACGAGCAGTACTTC.

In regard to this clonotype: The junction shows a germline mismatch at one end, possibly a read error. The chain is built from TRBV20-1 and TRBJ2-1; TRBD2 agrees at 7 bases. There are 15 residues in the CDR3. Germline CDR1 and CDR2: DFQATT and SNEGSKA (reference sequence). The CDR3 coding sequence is TGCAGTGCTCAACGAGCGGGGAGCTCCTATAATGAGCAGTTCTTC. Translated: CSAQRAGSSYNEQFF.

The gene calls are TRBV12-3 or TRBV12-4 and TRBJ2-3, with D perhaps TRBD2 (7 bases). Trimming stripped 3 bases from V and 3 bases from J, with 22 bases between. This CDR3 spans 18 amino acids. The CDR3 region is CASSFSPARRGGTDTQYF. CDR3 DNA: TGTGCCAGCAGTTTTTCCCCAGCACGCAGGGGAGGGACAGATACGCAGTATTTT.

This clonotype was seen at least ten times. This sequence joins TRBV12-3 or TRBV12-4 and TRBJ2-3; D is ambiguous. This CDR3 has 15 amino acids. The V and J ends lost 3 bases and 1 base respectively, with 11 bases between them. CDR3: CASSLGGAGTDTQYF. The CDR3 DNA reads TGTGCCAGCAGTTTGGGCGGTGCGGGCACAGATACGCAGTATTTT.

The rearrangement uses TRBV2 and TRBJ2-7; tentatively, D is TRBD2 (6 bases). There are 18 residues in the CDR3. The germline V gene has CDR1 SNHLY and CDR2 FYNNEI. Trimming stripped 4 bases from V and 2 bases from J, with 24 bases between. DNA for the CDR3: TGTGCCAGCAGTGGATTAGAGAAAAGAGGAGGGGCAGCCTACGAGCAGTACTTC. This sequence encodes CASSGLEKRGGAAYEQYF.